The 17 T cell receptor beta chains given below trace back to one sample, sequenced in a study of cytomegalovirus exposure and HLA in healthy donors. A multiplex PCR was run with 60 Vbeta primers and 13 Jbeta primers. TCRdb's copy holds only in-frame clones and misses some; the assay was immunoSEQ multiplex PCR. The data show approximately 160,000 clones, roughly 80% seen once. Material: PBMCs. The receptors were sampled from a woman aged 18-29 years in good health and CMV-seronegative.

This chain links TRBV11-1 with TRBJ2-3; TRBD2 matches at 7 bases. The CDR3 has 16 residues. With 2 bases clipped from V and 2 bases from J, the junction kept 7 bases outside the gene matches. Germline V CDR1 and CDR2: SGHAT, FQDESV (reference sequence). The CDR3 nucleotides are TGTGCCAGCAGCTTACTAGCGGAAATCTCCACAGATACGCAGTATTTT. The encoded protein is CASSLLAEISTDTQYF.

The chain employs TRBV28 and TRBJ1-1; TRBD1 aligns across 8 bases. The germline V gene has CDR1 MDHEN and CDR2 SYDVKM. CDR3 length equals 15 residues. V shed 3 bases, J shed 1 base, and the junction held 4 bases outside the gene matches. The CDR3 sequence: CASSFDTGGNTEAFF. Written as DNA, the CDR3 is TGTGCCAGCAGTTTTGACACAGGGGGGAACACTGAAGCTTTCTTT.

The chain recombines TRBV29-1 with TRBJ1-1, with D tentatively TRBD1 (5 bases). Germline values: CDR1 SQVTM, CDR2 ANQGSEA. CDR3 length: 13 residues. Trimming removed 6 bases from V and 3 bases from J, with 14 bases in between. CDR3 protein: CSVARVYDTEAFF. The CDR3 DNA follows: TGCAGCGTCGCCAGGGTTTATGACACTGAAGCTTTCTTT.

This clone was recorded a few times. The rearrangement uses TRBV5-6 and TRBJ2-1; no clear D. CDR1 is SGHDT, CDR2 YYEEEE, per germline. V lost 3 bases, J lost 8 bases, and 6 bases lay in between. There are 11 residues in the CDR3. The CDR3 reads CASSSVHEQFF. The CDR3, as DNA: TGTGCCAGCAGCTCCGTCCATGAGCAGTTCTTC.

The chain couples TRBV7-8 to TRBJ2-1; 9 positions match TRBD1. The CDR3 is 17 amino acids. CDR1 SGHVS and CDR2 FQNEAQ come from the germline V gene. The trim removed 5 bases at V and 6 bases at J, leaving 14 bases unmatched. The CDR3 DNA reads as TGTGCCAGCAGCCACCGCGCCGCCGGGACAGGGTTCAATGAGCAGTTCTTC. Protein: CASSHRAAGTGFNEQFF.

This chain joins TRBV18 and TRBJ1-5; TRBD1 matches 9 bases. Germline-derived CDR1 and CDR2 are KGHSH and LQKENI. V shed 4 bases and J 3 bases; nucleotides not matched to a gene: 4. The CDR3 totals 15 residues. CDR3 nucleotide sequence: TGTGCCAGCTCACTAGGACAGGGGACCAATCAGCCCCAGCATTTT. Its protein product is CASSLGQGTNQPQHF.

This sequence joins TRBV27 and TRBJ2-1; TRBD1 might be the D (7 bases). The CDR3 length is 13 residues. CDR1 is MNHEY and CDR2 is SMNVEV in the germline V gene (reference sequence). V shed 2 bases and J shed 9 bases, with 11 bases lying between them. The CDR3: CASSLQGGLEQFF. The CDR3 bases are TGTGCCAGCAGTTTACAGGGGGGACTTGAGCAGTTCTTC.

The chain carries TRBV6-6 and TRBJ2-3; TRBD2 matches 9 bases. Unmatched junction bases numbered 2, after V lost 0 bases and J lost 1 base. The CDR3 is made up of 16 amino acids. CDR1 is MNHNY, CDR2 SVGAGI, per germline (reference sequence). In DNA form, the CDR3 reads TGTGCCAGCAGTTACTCGGGCGGGAGGGGCACAGATACGCAGTATTTT. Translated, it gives CASSYSGGRGTDTQYF.

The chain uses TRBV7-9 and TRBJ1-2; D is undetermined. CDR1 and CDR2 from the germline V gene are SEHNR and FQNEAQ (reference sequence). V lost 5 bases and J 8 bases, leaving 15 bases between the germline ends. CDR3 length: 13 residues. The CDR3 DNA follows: TGTGCCAGCAGCCCCGCGGGGTTTGCGGGCTACACCTTC. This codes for CASSPAGFAGYTF.

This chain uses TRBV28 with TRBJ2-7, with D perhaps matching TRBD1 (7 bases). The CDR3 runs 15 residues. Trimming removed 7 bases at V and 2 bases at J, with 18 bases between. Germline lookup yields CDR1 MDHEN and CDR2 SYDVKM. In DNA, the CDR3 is TGTGCCAGCACCCTCCAGGGGGGCTTAGCCTACGAGCAGTACTTC. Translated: CASTLQGGLAYEQYF.

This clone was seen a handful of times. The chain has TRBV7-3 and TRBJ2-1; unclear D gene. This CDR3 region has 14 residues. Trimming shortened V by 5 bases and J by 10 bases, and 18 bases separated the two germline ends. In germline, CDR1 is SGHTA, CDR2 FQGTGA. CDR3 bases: TGTGCCAGCAGCCCTGACGGCATGAGGTCCGAGCAGTTCTTC. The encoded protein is CASSPDGMRSEQFF. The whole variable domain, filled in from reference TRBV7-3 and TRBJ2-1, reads GAGVSQTPSNKVTEKGKYVELRCDPISGHTALYWYRQSLGQGPEFLIYFQGTGAADDSGLPNDRFFAVRPEGSVSTLKIQRTERGDSAVYLCASSPDGMRSEQFFGPGTRLTVL.

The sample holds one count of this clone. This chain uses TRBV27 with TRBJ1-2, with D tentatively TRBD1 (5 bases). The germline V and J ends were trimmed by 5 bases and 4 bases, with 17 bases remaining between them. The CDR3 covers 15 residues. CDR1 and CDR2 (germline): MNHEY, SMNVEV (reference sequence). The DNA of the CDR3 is TGTGCCAGCAGTGCCGGACAAACGGCTCGCTATGGCTACACCTTC. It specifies CASSAGQTARYGYTF.

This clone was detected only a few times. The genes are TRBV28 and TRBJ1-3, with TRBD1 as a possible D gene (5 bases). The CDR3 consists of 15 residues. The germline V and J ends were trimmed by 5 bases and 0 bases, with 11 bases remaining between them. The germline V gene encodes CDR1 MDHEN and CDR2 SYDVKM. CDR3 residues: CASSGRGPSGNTIYF. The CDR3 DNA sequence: TGTGCCAGCAGTGGTAGGGGCCCCTCTGGAAACACCATATATTTT. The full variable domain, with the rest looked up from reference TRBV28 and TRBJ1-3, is DVKVTQSSRYLVKRTGEKVFLECVQDMDHENMFWYRQDPGLGLRLIYFSYDVKMKEKGDIPEGYSVSREKKERFSLILESASTNQTSMYLCASSGRGPSGNTIYFGEGSWLTVV.

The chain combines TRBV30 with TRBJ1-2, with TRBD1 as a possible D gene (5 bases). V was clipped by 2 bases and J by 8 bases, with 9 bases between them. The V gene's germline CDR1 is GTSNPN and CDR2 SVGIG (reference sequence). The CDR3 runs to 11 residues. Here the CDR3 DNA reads TGTGCCTGGAGTAGGGGAGGGGGCTACACCTTC. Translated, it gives CAWSRGGGYTF. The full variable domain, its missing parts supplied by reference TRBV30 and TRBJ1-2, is SQTIHQWPATLVQPVGSPLSLECTVEGTSNPNLYWYRQAAGRGLQLLFYSVGIGQISSEVPQNLSASRPQDRQFILSSKKLLLSDSGFYLCAWSRGGGYTFGSGTRLTVV.

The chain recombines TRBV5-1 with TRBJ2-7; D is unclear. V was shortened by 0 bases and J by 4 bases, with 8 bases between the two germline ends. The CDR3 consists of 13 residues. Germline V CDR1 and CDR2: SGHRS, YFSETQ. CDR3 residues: CASSLDDGYEQYF. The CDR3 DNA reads TGCGCCAGCAGCTTGGACGACGGGTACGAGCAGTACTTC.

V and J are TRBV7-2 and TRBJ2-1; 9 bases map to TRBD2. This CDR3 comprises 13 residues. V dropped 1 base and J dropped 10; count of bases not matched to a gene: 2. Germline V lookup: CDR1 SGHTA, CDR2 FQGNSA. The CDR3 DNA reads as TGTGCCAGCAGCTTAGGACTAGCGGAAGAGCAGTTCTTC. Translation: CASSLGLAEEQFF.

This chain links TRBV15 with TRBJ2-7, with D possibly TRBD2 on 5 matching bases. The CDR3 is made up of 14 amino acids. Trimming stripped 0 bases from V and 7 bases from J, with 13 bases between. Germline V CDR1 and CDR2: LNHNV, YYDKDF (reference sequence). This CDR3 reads CATSRDKGGREQYF. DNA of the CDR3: TGTGCCACCAGCAGAGATAAGGGCGGGCGAGAGCAGTACTTC.